This T cell receptor (delta chain) was profiled in a study of gamma-delta chains in newborns, infants, children. Study-wide context: Innate gammadelta T cells reportedly expand polyclonally right after birth, driven by microbial exposure, per the title.

TCRdb redid clone calling on the reads using CATT. The sample contains about 6,100 delta-chain clones, more than 1.5% of which appear only once. This CDR3 contains 18 residues. Germline V gives CDR1 GEAIGNYY, CDR2 EKD. This clone was observed a few times. TCRdb's protein for this DNA is that of a much larger clone and differs from the translation at residue 15, likely a read error; the protein shown is the DNA translation. The specimen sequenced was blood. The rearrangement joins TRDV2 to TRDJ3; 8 positions match TRDD3. This TCR came from a child who was a newborn, infant or young child, either healthy, febrile or measles-vaccinated (not recorded which). CDR3 loop: CACDTAGDSSWDTRLMFF. CDR3 in DNA: TGTGCCTGTGACACCGCGGGGGATAGCTCCTGGGACACCCGACTGATGTTTTTC.